This T cell receptor (beta chain) emerged from a study of post-analysis software for immune sequencing data. Study context: The disease courses spanned relapsing-remitting, secondary progressive and progressive-relapsing forms of multiple sclerosis.

This clonotype has just a few counts. Antigen specificity is unknown. General observations from the study: Four or five TRBV segments (TRBV5-6, TRBV5-1 and TRBV20-1 among them) occurred more frequently in patients than in controls. In multiple sclerosis, normalized Chao1 diversity was significantly below that of controls. Batch-matched samples strongly co-clustered by F measure.

The CDR3 extends over 13 amino acids. Germline assignment: CDR1 DFQATT and CDR2 SNEGSKA (reference sequence). Trimming cost V 3 bases and J 11 bases, with 19 bases left between them. Built from TCR beta cDNA, the libraries had unique molecular identifiers in them. Out of roughly 1 to 11 million T cells, 450,000 to 600,000 cDNA molecules were generated. TCRdb analysed the PCR reads with MiXCR anew, one entry per CDR3 protein. Of approximately 630,000 distinct CDR3 sequences in the sample, approximately 59% were seen once. The sequencing input was blood. This chain links TRBV20-1 with TRBJ2-5, with a weak D call TRBD1 (5 bases). This receptor was taken from a girl aged 2 to 9 with multiple sclerosis. Here the CDR3 reads CSASAADRYLQYF. Here the CDR3 DNA reads TGCAGTGCTAGTGCGGCTGACAGATACTTGCAGTACTTC.